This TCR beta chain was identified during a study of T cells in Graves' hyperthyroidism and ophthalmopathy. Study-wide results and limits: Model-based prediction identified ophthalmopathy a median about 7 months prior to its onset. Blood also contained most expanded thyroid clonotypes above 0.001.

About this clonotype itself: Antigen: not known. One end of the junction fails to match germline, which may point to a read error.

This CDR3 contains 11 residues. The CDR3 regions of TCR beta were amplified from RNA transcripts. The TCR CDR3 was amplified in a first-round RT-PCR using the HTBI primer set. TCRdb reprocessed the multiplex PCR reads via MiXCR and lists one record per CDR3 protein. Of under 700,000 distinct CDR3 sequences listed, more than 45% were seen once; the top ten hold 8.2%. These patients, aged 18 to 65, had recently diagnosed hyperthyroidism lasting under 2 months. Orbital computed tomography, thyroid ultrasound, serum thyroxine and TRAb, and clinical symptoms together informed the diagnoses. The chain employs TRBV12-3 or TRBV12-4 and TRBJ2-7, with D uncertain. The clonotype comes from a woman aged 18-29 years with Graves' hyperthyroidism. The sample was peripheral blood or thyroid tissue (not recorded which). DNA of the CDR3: TGTGCCATCAGTCATAACTACGAGCAGTACTTC. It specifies CAISHNYEQYF.